These 25 T cell receptor beta chains were sequenced from one sample in a study of shared clonotypes between healthy human individuals. Using immunoSEQ multiplex PCR, the repertoire was profiled, and TCRdb retains in-frame clones only, with some absent. The sample yields 2,500,000 or so clones, approximately 93% seen once. Specimen: naive CD4+ T cells from PBMCs. The subset: CD45RA+ positively selected. The receptors come from a man aged 18 to 29 in good health. Some clones in this sample may be carry-over from other donors' samples.

With respect to this clone: Other DNA variants within this sample encode the same CDR3. The chain uses TRBV29-1 and TRBJ2-5, with D possibly being TRBD1 (5 bases). V was shortened by 1 base and J by 5 bases, with 8 bases between the two germline ends. Per germline, CDR1 SQVTM and CDR2 ANQGSEA. The CDR3 contains 12 residues. CDR3 in amino acids: CSVEGGWETQYF. The CDR3 DNA follows: TGCAGCGTTGAAGGGGGCTGGGAGACCCAGTACTTC. The variable domain in full, completed from reference TRBV29-1 and TRBJ2-5, reads SAVISQKPSRDICQRGTSLTIQCQVDSQVTMMFWYRQQPGQSLTLIATANQGSEATYESGFVIDKFPISRPNLTFSTLTVSNMSPEDSSIYLCSVEGGWETQYFGPGTRLLVL.

The V gene is TRBV18, the J gene TRBJ2-1; the D is unclear. V was trimmed by 0 bases and J by 8 bases, leaving 14 bases between them. Germline V lookup: CDR1 KGHSH, CDR2 LQKENI. This CDR3 has 15 amino acids. The CDR3 nucleotides read TGTGCCAGCTCACCACCCTCCCTGGGTCGCGATGAGCAGTTCTTC. Amino acids: CASSPPSLGRDEQFF.

The chain joins TRBV19 to TRBJ1-5, with D unresolved. In germline, CDR1 is LNHDA, CDR2 SQIVND (reference sequence). V lost 2 bases and J lost 4, with 6 bases in between. The CDR3 consists of 13 residues. The CDR3 region has the DNA TGTGCCAGTAGTATACAAAATAATCAGCCCCAGCATTTT. The encoded protein is CASSIQNNQPQHF.

The genes are TRBV4-1 and TRBJ2-6; the D is unclear. This CDR3 region has 17 residues. Trimming took 2 bases from V and 0 from J, leaving 11 bases between them. Per the germline V gene, CDR1 is MGHRA and CDR2 is YSYEKL. DNA for the CDR3: TGCGCCAGCAGCCAATTTGCCGGTGGCTCTGGGGCCAACGTCCTGACTTTC. Its protein is CASSQFAGGSGANVLTF.

This chain uses TRBV11-3 with TRBJ2-5; the D is unclear. Germline V CDR1 and CDR2: SGHNT, YENEEA. Trimming removed 5 bases from V and 4 bases from J, with 11 bases in between. The CDR3 is made up of 13 amino acids. The CDR3 spells CASSPAGGETQYF. The CDR3 DNA sequence: TGTGCCAGCAGCCCGGCAGGCGGAGAGACCCAGTACTTC.

The V and J genes are TRBV5-1 and TRBJ2-6; no definite D call. V shed 4 bases and J shed 0 bases, with 11 bases lying between them. Germline V gene lookup returns CDR1 SGHRS and CDR2 YFSETQ. The CDR3 runs 16 residues. This CDR3 is CASSPGVNSGANVLTF. Here the CDR3 DNA reads TGCGCCAGCAGCCCTGGGGTTAACTCTGGGGCCAACGTCCTGACTTTC. Full variable domain (remainder filled in from reference TRBV5-1 and TRBJ2-6): KAGVTQTPRYLIKTRGQQVTLSCSPISGHRSVSWYQQTPGQGLQFLFEYFSETQRNKGNFPGRFSGRQFSNSRSEMNVSTLELGDSALYLCASSPGVNSGANVLTFGAGSRLTVL.

The rearrangement joins TRBV11-3 to TRBJ2-7; TRBD2 matches at 9 bases. The CDR3 totals 15 residues. The germline V gene encodes CDR1 SGHNT and CDR2 YENEEA. The V segment lost 4 bases and the J segment 9 bases; nucleotides outside the gene matches: 13. CDR3 loop: CASSSSFLAGPRQYF. Written as DNA, the CDR3 is TGTGCCAGCAGCTCCTCCTTTCTAGCGGGGCCCCGGCAGTACTTC.

This CDR3 reads CASSSAGGANTQYF. The CDR3, as DNA: TGTGCCAGCAGTTCTGCGGGAGGCGCCAATACGCAGTATTTT. V is TRBV27 and J is TRBJ2-3; 8 nucleotides align to TRBD2. V dropped 4 bases and J dropped 7; count of bases not matched to a gene: 7. In germline, CDR1 is MNHEY, CDR2 SMNVEV (reference sequence). The CDR3 length is 14 residues.

The chain recombines TRBV4-3 with TRBJ2-7, with 9 bases aligning to TRBD2. The germline V gene encodes CDR1 LGHNA and CDR2 YSLEER. This CDR3 is built from 15 residues. With V trimmed by 6 bases and J by 1 base, 7 bases remained unmatched. CDR3 protein: CASSYLAGLSYEQYF. CDR3 coding DNA: TGCGCCAGCAGTTACCTAGCGGGACTTTCCTACGAGCAGTACTTC.

The table lists this clone with a count of one. Germline and junction disagree at one end, which may indicate a read error. This chain links TRBV15 with TRBJ2-3, with D unresolved. The CDR3 runs 16 residues. Germline V lookup: CDR1 LNHNV, CDR2 YYDKDF (reference sequence). The CDR3 region is CATRRGGVSSTDTQYF. The CDR3 region has the DNA TGTGCCACCAGAAGAGGTGGAGTATCAAGCACAGATACGCAGTATTTT.

V gene TRBV7-2 combines with J gene TRBJ2-7, with TRBD2 matching 10 bases. The CDR3 has 16 residues. CDR1 is SGHTA and CDR2 is FQGNSA in the germline V gene. With V trimmed by 2 bases and J by 1 base, 5 bases remained unmatched. Here the CDR3 reads CASSLRLAGSSYEQYF. The CDR3 DNA sequence: TGTGCCAGCAGCTTAAGACTAGCGGGCTCATCCTACGAGCAGTACTTC. Full variable domain (outside the CDR3, taken from reference TRBV7-2 and TRBJ2-7): GAGVSQSPSNKVTEKGKDVELRCDPISGHTALYWYRQSLGQGLEFLIYFQGNSAPDKSGLPSDRFSAERTGGSVSTLTIQRTQQEDSAVYLCASSLRLAGSSYEQYFGPGTRLTVT.

The chain couples TRBV6-5 to TRBJ1-1; D is ambiguous. Trimming left V 6 bases short and J 4 bases short, with 12 bases between. The germline V gene encodes CDR1 MNHEY and CDR2 SVGAGI. The CDR3 runs to 13 residues. CDR3 bases: TGTGCCAGCAGCCCGACGGGGTTCACTGAAGCTTTCTTT. This translates into CASSPTGFTEAFF.

The chain employs TRBV7-2 and TRBJ2-2; 8 bases fit TRBD1. CDR1 SGHTA and CDR2 FQGNSA come from the germline V gene. J gave up 5 bases and V 6 bases, and 8 bases lay outside the gene matches. The CDR3 is 15 amino acids. For the CDR3, the DNA is TGTGCCAGCAGGGGCGGGACAGGTTTTACCGGGGAGCTGTTTTTT. Its translation is CASRGGTGFTGELFF.

V is TRBV6-5 and J is TRBJ1-3; TRBD1 matches 8 bases. V lost 5 bases and J lost 2; bases outside the gene matches: 5. The CDR3 extends over 15 amino acids. Germline values: CDR1 MNHEY, CDR2 SVGAGI. CDR3 residues: CASSASGGTGNTIYF. For the CDR3, the DNA is TGTGCCAGCAGTGCCTCAGGGGGCACTGGAAACACCATATATTTT.

The rearrangement joins TRBV12-5 to TRBJ2-1, with 7 bases identical to TRBD2. The germline CDR1 and CDR2 sequences are LGHNT and FRNRAP. The CDR3 has 16 residues. After removal of 5 bases from V and 6 bases from J, the junction contained 13 bases not matched to a gene. The DNA for the CDR3 is TGTGCTAGTGGTGCTTCCCTGACTAGCCGGGTCAATGAGCAGTTCTTC. Protein: CASGASLTSRVNEQFF.

The V and J genes are TRBV7-2 and TRBJ1-4; the match to TRBD1 covers 7 bases. This CDR3 spans 19 amino acids. The J segment lost 7 bases and the V segment lost 4 bases, leaving 21 bases of the junction unmatched. CDR1 and CDR2 from the germline V gene are SGHTA and FQGNSA. The CDR3 nucleotides read TGTGCCAGCAGCTCAAATTTATTCGGCAGACAGGGCTGGGGTGAAAAACTGTTTTTT. Translation: CASSSNLFGRQGWGEKLFF.

CDR3 sequence reads: CASSQESGLSNQPQHF. CDR3 DNA sequence: TGTGCCAGCAGCCAAGAATCAGGGTTAAGCAATCAGCCCCAGCATTTT. This chain connects TRBV4-2 to TRBJ1-5; a possible D gene is TRBD1 (5 bases). The V and J ends lost 0 bases and 1 base respectively, with 10 bases between them. The CDR3 is 16 amino acids. The germline CDR1 and CDR2 sequences are LGHNA and YNFKEQ.

The V gene is TRBV10-3, the J gene TRBJ2-1; the D is unclear. Between the trimmed V and J ends, which lost 2 bases and 5 bases, there was a span of 7 bases. The CDR3 consists of 13 residues. Germline V gives CDR1 ENHRY, CDR2 SYGVKD. The CDR3 region is CAISEGRDNEQFF. The CDR3 bases are TGTGCCATCAGTGAGGGAAGGGACAATGAGCAGTTCTTC.

The chain uses TRBV10-3 and TRBJ2-2, with TRBD1 as a possible D gene (6 bases). Germline lookup yields CDR1 ENHRY and CDR2 SYGVKD. CDR3 size: 14 residues. With 4 bases removed from V and 1 base from J, the gap between germline ends came to 7 bases. CDR3 DNA sequence: TGTGCCATCAGTGTGGACAGGAACACCGGGGAGCTGTTTTTT. It yields the protein CAISVDRNTGELFF.

The chain has TRBV11-3 and TRBJ2-2; possibly TRBD1 for D (5 bases). Between the trimmed V and J ends, which lost 4 bases and 3 bases, there was a span of 12 bases. The CDR3 loop spans 15 amino acids. Germline V gene data show CDR1 as SGHNT and CDR2 as YENEEA. Written as DNA, the CDR3 is TGTGCCAGCAGCTCCCAGCAGGGCCACACCGGGGAGCTGTTTTTT. Amino acids: CASSSQQGHTGELFF.

The rearrangement links TRBV19 to TRBJ2-7; tentatively, D is TRBD1 or TRBD2 (5 bases each). The CDR3 spans 14 residues. Trimming removed 5 bases at V and 3 bases at J, with 14 bases between. CDR1 is LNHDA, CDR2 SQIVND, per germline (reference sequence). The CDR3 coding sequence is TGTGCCAGTAGTGGATCCGGGACGAACTACGAGCAGTACTTC. Translated: CASSGSGTNYEQYF.

The chain joins TRBV6-6 to TRBJ2-2, with D possibly called TRBD1 or TRBD2 (7 bases each). V was trimmed by 10 bases and J by 6 bases, leaving 15 bases between them. This CDR3 contains 13 residues. Germline CDR1 is MNHNY and CDR2 is SVGAGI (reference sequence). CDR3 sequence reads: CATNRGGAGELFF. The CDR3 DNA follows: TGTGCCACGAACAGGGGAGGGGCCGGGGAGCTGTTTTTT.

This clone was counted a single time. CDR3 nucleotides: TGCGCCAGCAGCAGCGACAGGGGGGAGCTGTTTTTT. This sequence encodes CASSSDRGELFF. The chain couples TRBV5-1 to TRBJ2-2; maybe TRBD1 (6 bases). Trimming removed 4 bases at V and 8 bases at J, with 9 bases between. Germline loops: CDR1 SGHRS, CDR2 YFSETQ. The CDR3 totals 12 residues.

The V call is TRBV11-2, the J call TRBJ2-1; 9 bases fit TRBD1. In germline, CDR1 is SGHAT, CDR2 FQNNGV. Losses at the gene ends were 2 bases for V and 13 bases for J; bases not matched to a gene: 9. The CDR3 loop spans 14 amino acids. The CDR3 nucleotides read TGTGCCAGCAGCTTATGGTCGGGGACAGGGATTCAGTTCTTC. Protein sequence: CASSLWSGTGIQFF.

The chain employs TRBV11-2 and TRBJ1-1; tentative D call: TRBD1 (6 bases). V lost 5 bases and J 4 bases, leaving 14 bases between the germline ends. CDR3 length equals 14 residues. Germline V gene sequence: CDR1 SGHAT, CDR2 FQNNGV. CDR3 protein: CASSPGRGVTEAFF. CDR3 DNA: TGTGCCAGCAGCCCCGGGAGGGGGGTCACTGAAGCTTTCTTT.